This T cell receptor (beta chain) is drawn from a study of beta chain features in type 1 diabetes. Germline CDR1 SGHAT, CDR2 FQNNGV. Trimming cost V 1 base and J 1 base, with 17 bases left between them. This CDR3 region has 18 residues. Study conclusions and caveats: Compared with healthy donors, patients appeared to share more similar naive, central memory and regulatory TCRB repertoires. People with Type 1 diabetes carried modestly yet significantly shorter TCRB CDR3s in all four CD4+ subsets.

Since all of the isolated RNA was reverse transcribed, expressed TCRB transcripts were what got sequenced. TCRdb's table, derived via immunoSEQ multiplex PCR, lists solely in-frame clones and lacks some. The sample shows 330,000 or so clones, 10% to 15% of them seen only once. About this clone: Antigen specificity is unknown.

Blood was collected once per donor into heparin, averaging about 120 mL. Purities over 95% were achieved in all sorted populations. This chain links TRBV11-2 with TRBJ2-1; D may be TRBD1 (7 bases). This TCR was sampled from a woman between 18 and 29 years old with type 1 diabetes. Sequenced sample: naive CD4+ T cells from blood. In DNA form, the CDR3 reads TGTGCCAGCAGCTTAGCTTCTCCAGGGGGGATGTCCTACAATGAGCAGTTCTTC. It codes for CASSLASPGGMSYNEQFF.